This T cell receptor (beta chain) derives from a study of shared clonotypes between healthy human individuals (dated by TCRdb to 2018 to 2021). At the level of the whole study: A few men and two women, aged 18 to 49 years, made up the cohort. For each donor, CD4 naive and CD4 memory were each given three plates, CD8 naive was given two plates, and CD8 memory was given one plate. To estimate repertoire size and how much clonotypes are shared between individuals, the study performed deep sequencing of blood TCR repertoires from about 5 healthy adults. To increase sequencing depth and limit assay-specific biases, TCR repertoire library preparation and sequencing were carried out by different laboratories using diverse techniques. Between about 0.9 and 10 billion PBMCs per donor were obtained by leukapheresis.

V is pared back by 5 bases and J by 5 bases, with 11 bases lying between the germline termini. Counted from cysteine to phenylalanine, this CDR3 has 13 amino acids. The kept DNA is CDR3 alone, 39 bases in frame from the first base. From a lookup of the germline V gene, CDR1 and CDR2 are ENHRY and SYGVKD. TCR CDR3 regions were amplified from genomic DNA by multiplex PCR using the deep immunoSEQ assay. Extracted genomic DNA from each cell subset was distributed evenly across all wells of several immunoSEQ 96-well plates, and each plate was treated as a replicate. Each replicate PCR for sorted subsets received 150 to 250 ng genomic DNA, equal to roughly 30,000 T cell genomes. Purified libraries were measured with a Qubit 3.0 fluorometer, size-checked on a Bioanalyzer 2100, and measured again with the KAPA Library Quantification kit. Every immunoSEQ 96-well plate was sequenced on a dedicated single-read 150-cycle Illumina NextSeq 550 flow cell. Processing in the source paper ran as follows. Because the immunoSEQ output held only junctional sequences and lacked quality scores, the filtering could not match the filtering applied to full-length reads. To assign V/J genes and CDR3, sequences were annotated using PyIR, a Python wrapper for IgBLAST v1.9, with IMGT germline references. Reads were filtered out if the reads had weak V/J assignments (E-value above 1e-6), no CDR3, stop codons, out-of-frame junctions, or ambiguous translated residues. V3J clonotypes were defined as sequences sharing the same inferred V gene, J gene, and CDR3 amino acid sequence. To compute the percentage overlap between repertoires, the number of shared unique clonotypes was divided by the size of the smaller repertoire. Repertoire richness was assessed with RTK rarefaction, the Chao1 estimator, and Recon v2.1 estimates of unobserved clonotypes. OLGA was used to compute generation probabilities for all TCRbeta clonotypes that the gDNA method yielded from a handful of donors. Drawn from immuneACCESS, this table holds only the in-frame rearrangements with V and J called that TCRdb kept. Clones are partly lost; checked studies trace under half to an unresolved V gene and leave the rest unexplained. The V and J calls and clone size are taken from that table; D and trimming were inferred from the DNA. The table for this sample lists about 680,000 clones; approximately 90% of them were counted only once. The top ten constitute about 24% of the sample.

Of note for this clone: No cognate antigen has been identified for it. Within one base of it there is no much larger clone, and no base qualities were kept.

What the authors observed across the whole study: Pairwise subsampling indicated that sequencing depth was expected to affect the degree of clonotype sharing among donors. Compared with non-shared clonotypes, the clonotypes found in all four sorted-subset donors had higher generation probabilities. Sampling was limited to blood, and TCR repertoires in tissue likely differ from TCR repertoires in blood. Naive subsets generally had larger estimated clonotype richness than memory subsets. Incomplete sequencing was indicated by rarefaction of sorted-subset datasets, despite the large sequencing depth. When a handful of donors were compared, the shared fraction of clonotypes was around 5% for naive CD4, 3.5% to 4% for naive CD8, 2% to 2.5% for memory CD4, and 0.4% for memory CD8. The small number of donors limited the genetic and exposure-history diversity represented.

CD8 naive samples consisted of CD45RO-negative cells that were positively selected for CCR7, yielding a CD45RA+CCR7+ population without TemRA cells. Healthy HIV-negative adults with no recently reported acute infections or vaccinations were included as donors. Every donor was a Caucasian adult residing in Nashville, Tennessee, USA. After blood collection by leukapheresis, PBMCs were isolated using Ficoll-Histopaque density gradient centrifugation and then cryopreserved in the vapor phase of liquid nitrogen. Purity and quantity of every magnetically sorted T cell population were checked by analytical flow cytometry. Genomic DNA was isolated from each sorted fraction and quantified by UV absorbance on a Nanodrop 2000c.

The V and J genes are TRBV10-3 and TRBJ2-3, with no reliable assignment of the D segment. The TCR comes from a man aged 25-40 years in good health. The sequenced material came from naive CD8+ T cells sorted from blood. In the paper's terms, the cell subset or site label means: CD45RA+CCR7+. The CDR3 region: CAISSDGIDTQYF. The DNA reads TGTGCCATCAGTTCTGACGGAATAGATACGCAGTATTTT.